Each of the 14 T cell receptor beta chains below was sequenced from the same sample in a study of T-cell reconstitution after alpha-beta-depleted transplantation in children. The TCRbeta library was prepared with unique molecular identifiers. TCRdb reprocessed the PCR reads with MiXCR, giving one entry per CDR3 protein. The table shows a few hundred thousand distinct CDR3 sequences, with roughly 11% occurring only once. This specimen was PBMCs from the stem cell graft donor, taken from the stem cell graft. The receptor set was obtained from a human donor who donated a stem cell graft to a child with acute myeloid leukemia.

This clonotype was recorded at least ten times. V and J are TRBV12-3 or TRBV12-4 and TRBJ2-1; 7 bases match TRBD2. After removal of 7 bases from V and 8 bases from J, the junction contained 14 bases not matched to a gene. CDR3 length: 15 residues. CDR3 loop: CASTTLAPRNDEQFF. In DNA, the CDR3 is TGTGCCAGCACCACACTAGCGCCCCGGAACGATGAGCAGTTCTTC.

This clonotype was observed a handful of times. The chain uses TRBV6-5 and TRBJ2-2; D is ambiguous. Germline CDR1 and CDR2: MNHEY and SVGAGI. The CDR3 length is 16 residues. V was clipped by 2 bases and J by 1 base, with 11 bases between them. The CDR3 bases are TGTGCCAGCAGTTACGGGTTTTGGCGGAACACCGGGGAGCTGTTTTTT. This translates into CASSYGFWRNTGELFF.

The rearrangement uses TRBV7-6 and TRBJ2-1; 9 nucleotides match TRBD2. CDR3 length: 16 amino acids. The junction had 13 bases not matched to a gene; V was cut back by 5 bases and J by 8 bases. Per the germline V gene, CDR1 is SGHVS and CDR2 is FNYEAQ. CDR3 coding DNA: TGTGCCAGCAGCCCCCGGCTAGCGGGGCTTTTAGATGAGCAGTTCTTC. This translates into CASSPRLAGLLDEQFF.

This clonotype turned up a few times. This sequence joins TRBV12-3 or TRBV12-4 and TRBJ2-7; the D gene is possibly TRBD1 (6 bases). There are 13 residues in the CDR3. Trimming removed 6 bases from V and 0 bases from J, with 9 bases in between. This chain's CDR3 is CASRGTSSYEQYF. Here the CDR3 DNA reads TGTGCCAGCAGGGGGACATCCTCCTACGAGCAGTACTTC.

This clonotype was counted a few times. The chain is built from TRBV18 and TRBJ2-6, with D tentatively TRBD1 (5 bases). The germline V and J ends were trimmed by 3 bases and 0 bases, with 24 bases remaining between them. Germline CDR1 is KGHSH and CDR2 is LQKENI. The CDR3 is 21 residues long. The CDR3: CASSPQVTGPVASSGANVLTF. DNA for the CDR3: TGTGCCAGCTCACCCCAAGTCACAGGCCCAGTTGCTAGCTCTGGGGCCAACGTCCTGACTTTC. The full variable domain, rest sourced from reference TRBV18 and TRBJ2-6, is NAGVMQNPRHLVRRRGQEARLRCSPMKGHSHVYWYRQLPEEGLKFMVYLQKENIIDESGMPKERFSAEFPKEGPSILRIQQVVRGDSAAYFCASSPQVTGPVASSGANVLTFGAGSRLTVL.

Ten or more counts support this clonotype. The V and J genes are TRBV3-1 and TRBJ1-1; 9 positions match TRBD1. CDR1 is LGHDT and CDR2 is YNNKEL in the germline V gene (reference sequence). V lost 1 base to trimming and J lost 1 base; unmatched junction nucleotides: 1. The CDR3 has 15 residues. DNA of the CDR3: TGTGCCAGCAGCCAAGTGGACAGGGGGAACACTGAAGCTTTCTTT. Translating it yields CASSQVDRGNTEAFF.

On this clonotype: This may come from a read error, since a much larger clone is one base off. The J gene is TRBJ2-3, the V gene TRBV4-1; D possibly uses TRBD1 or TRBD2 (7 bases each). Looked up from germline, CDR1 is MGHRA and CDR2 is YSYEKL. The CDR3 length is 14 residues. The CDR3 reads CASSLRAGTDMQYF. Here the CDR3 DNA reads TGCGCCAGCAGCCTTCGAGCGGGGACAGATATGCAGTATTTT.

The chain recombines TRBV20-1 with TRBJ1-2; 12 bases align to TRBD1. Germline-derived CDR1 and CDR2 are DFQATT and SNEGSKA (reference sequence). The V segment lost 2 bases and the J segment 4 bases; nucleotides outside the gene matches: 11. The CDR3 extends over 17 amino acids. CDR3 in DNA: TGCAGTGCTAGACCCGGGACAGGGGGCGAATTCTTCTATGGCTACACCTTC. Translating gives CSARPGTGGEFFYGYTF.

This clonotype was counted at least ten times. The V gene is TRBV7-3, the J gene TRBJ1-1, with D possibly TRBD1 on 6 matching bases. The germline gives CDR1 SGHTA, CDR2 FQGTGA. There are 16 residues in the CDR3. Deletions cut 2 bases from V and 2 bases from J, with 15 bases between. The CDR3 region has the DNA TGTGCCAGCAGCTTACATTCGGGGGCGATAAACACTGAAGCTTTCTTT. It is translated as CASSLHSGAINTEAFF. Filled out from reference TRBV7-3 and TRBJ1-1, the complete variable domain reads GAGVSQTPSNKVTEKGKYVELRCDPISGHTALYWYRQSLGQGPEFLIYFQGTGAADDSGLPNDRFFAVRPEGSVSTLKIQRTERGDSAVYLCASSLHSGAINTEAFFGQGTRLTVV.

This clonotype was seen a few times. The rearrangement uses TRBV4-3 and TRBJ2-1; D is unresolved. CDR1 and CDR2 (germline): LGHNA, YSLEER. V shed 0 bases and J shed 4 bases, with 10 bases lying between them. This CDR3 is built from 15 residues. The CDR3 sequence: CASSQDQNSYNEQFF. The CDR3 DNA sequence: TGCGCCAGCAGCCAAGATCAGAATTCGTACAATGAGCAGTTCTTC.

This sequence joins TRBV9 and TRBJ2-5; TRBD2 matches at 9 bases. This CDR3 is built from 15 residues. CDR1 and CDR2 (germline): SGDLS, YYNGEE. With V trimmed by 0 bases and J by 5 bases, 5 bases remained unmatched. The CDR3 protein is CASSVASGGLETQYF. DNA for the CDR3: TGTGCCAGCAGCGTAGCAAGCGGGGGGCTGGAGACCCAGTACTTC.

This clonotype showed up just a few times. The chain combines TRBV20-1 with TRBJ2-5, with TRBD2 matching over 7 bases. Germline-derived CDR1 and CDR2 are DFQATT and SNEGSKA (reference sequence). CDR3 length: 16 amino acids. V shed 0 bases, J shed 5 bases, and the junction held 12 bases outside the gene matches. The CDR3: CSARDLRAGEVETQYF. CDR3 DNA: TGCAGTGCTAGAGATCTCCGTGCGGGAGAGGTGGAGACCCAGTACTTC.

The chain combines TRBV7-2 with TRBJ2-3; D is unresolved. This CDR3 spans 13 amino acids. Germline values: CDR1 SGHTA, CDR2 FQGNSA. Trimming left V 6 bases short and J 1 base short, with 8 bases between. In DNA, the CDR3 is TGTGCCAGCAGAGGGCGGCGCACAGATACGCAGTATTTT. Translating gives CASRGRRTDTQYF.

This chain connects TRBV7-8 to TRBJ1-2, with D unresolved. From germline, CDR1 is SGHVS and CDR2 FQNEAQ. The length of the CDR3 is 13 residues. The V end was cut by 5 bases, the J end by 6 bases, with 13 bases between. CDR3 sequence: CASSPAVGNGYTF. CDR3 nucleotide sequence: TGTGCCAGCAGCCCGGCGGTAGGGAATGGCTACACCTTC.